This TCR beta chain emerged from a study of T cell responses to AZD1222 COVID-19 vaccine. Study outcomes and limitations: White British ancestry dominated among donors, who included more females, and clonal diversity was possibly underestimated. Nearly half of spike-specific TCRs reportedly target unmutated variant regions. Vaccine-related CD4 TCRs covered spike, predominating at 160-218 and 743-854.

Concerning this clone itself: Its matching antigen is unknown. Other DNA variants within this sample encode the same CDR3.

Sequencing was performed with immunoSEQ multiplex PCR; in TCRdb, only in-frame clones are kept and a portion is missing. The repertoire has more than 95,000 clones, approximately 93% of them found once; the top ten carry around 5%. Germline values: CDR1 SGHTA, CDR2 FQGNSA. V was trimmed by 0 bases and J by 4 bases, leaving 5 bases between them. The CDR3 covers 13 residues. Sample: peripheral blood, taken on day 0 of AZD1222 vaccination. The genes are TRBV7-2 and TRBJ2-3; weak D call: TRBD2 (5 bases). The sequence derives from an adult in good health. For the CDR3, the DNA is TGTGCCAGCAGCTTAGCGGGAGCAGATACGCAGTATTTT. Amino acid sequence: CASSLAGADTQYF.